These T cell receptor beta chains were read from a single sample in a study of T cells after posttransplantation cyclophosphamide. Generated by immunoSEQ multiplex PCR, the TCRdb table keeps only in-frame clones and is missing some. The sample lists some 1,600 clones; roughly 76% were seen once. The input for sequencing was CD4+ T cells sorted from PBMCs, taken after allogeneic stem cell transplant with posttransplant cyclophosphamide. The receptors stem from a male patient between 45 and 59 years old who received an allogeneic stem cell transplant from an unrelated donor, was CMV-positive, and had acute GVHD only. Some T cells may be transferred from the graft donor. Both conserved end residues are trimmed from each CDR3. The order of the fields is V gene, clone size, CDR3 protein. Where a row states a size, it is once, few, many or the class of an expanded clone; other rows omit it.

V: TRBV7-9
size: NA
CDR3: ASSFSAVTDTQY

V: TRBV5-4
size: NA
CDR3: ASSGGLAGGRGTGELF

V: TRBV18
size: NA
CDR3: ASSKTSGYSYEQY

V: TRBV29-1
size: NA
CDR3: SATSALSTDTQY

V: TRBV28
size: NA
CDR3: ASTFAGGETQY

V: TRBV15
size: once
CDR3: ATSRDGGMLDTQY

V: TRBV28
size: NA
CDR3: ASMGQGPQPQH

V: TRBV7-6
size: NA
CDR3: ASSLGAVVGNIQY

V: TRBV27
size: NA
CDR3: ASSSNGRHQPQH

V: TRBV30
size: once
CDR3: AWSGNMNTEAF

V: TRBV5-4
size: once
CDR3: ASSPSGVKADTQY

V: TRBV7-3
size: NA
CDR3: ASSLKSRTSGNTGELF

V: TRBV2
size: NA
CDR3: ASSHQDRLGTSGSSYNEQF

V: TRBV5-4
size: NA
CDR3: ASSLGPTGELF

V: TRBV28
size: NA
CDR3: ASSPSGHQNNEQF

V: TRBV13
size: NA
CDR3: ASSPTPYVTSGRRGSGSTDTQY

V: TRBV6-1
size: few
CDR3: ASISRPSTDTQY

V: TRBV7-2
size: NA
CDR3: ASTPGQGTYGYT

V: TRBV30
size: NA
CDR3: AWSNTGRQGTQY

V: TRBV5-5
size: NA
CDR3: ASSPSTGYEQY

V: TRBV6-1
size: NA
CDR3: ASSEIRGDNQPQH

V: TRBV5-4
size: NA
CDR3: ASSLDAYEQF

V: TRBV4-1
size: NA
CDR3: ASSHGQQIYNSPLH

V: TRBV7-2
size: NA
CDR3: ASSVGQGREKLF

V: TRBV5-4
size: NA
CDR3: ASNWAGGYYNEQF

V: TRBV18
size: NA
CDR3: ASSPDRGVYGYT

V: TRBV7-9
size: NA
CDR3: ASSSARGRALSYGYT

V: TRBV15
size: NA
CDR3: ATSPDRTTQY

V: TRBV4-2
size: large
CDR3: ASSQLFGTRNTGELF

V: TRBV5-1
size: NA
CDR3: ASSGQGQGVETQY

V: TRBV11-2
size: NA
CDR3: ASSLDREGQAF

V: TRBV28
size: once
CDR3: ASSLNGDSLRYGYT

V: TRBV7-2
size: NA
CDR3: ASSSPDTGDEQF

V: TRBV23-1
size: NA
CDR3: ASTRGGAGTDTQY

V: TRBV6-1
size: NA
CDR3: ASSDPLAGGPIGEQY

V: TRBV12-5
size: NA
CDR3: ASGLPTGPL

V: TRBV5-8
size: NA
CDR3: ASSLHYEQY

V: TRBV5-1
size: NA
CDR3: ASRDSATNEKLF

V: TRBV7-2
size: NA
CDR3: ASSLSSGQGKNIQY

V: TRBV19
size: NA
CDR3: ASSIDFRDMNTEAF

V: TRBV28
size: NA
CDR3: ASRTGGPSYEQY

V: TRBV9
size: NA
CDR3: ASSASGTRVTGELF

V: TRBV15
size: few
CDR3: ATSKGGREDTQY

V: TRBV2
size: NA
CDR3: ASRLGQGGTQY

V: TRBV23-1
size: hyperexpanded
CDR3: ASSQSSDSNQPQH

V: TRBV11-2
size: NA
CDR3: ASSPMEASGNHEQY

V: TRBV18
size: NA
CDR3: ASSLSAGDSGANVLT

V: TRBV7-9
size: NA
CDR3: ASSTGLPYEQY

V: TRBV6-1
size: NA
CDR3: ASSEWGRNTEAF

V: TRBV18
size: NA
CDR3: ASSPSGDSKYGYT

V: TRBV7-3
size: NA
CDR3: ASRHRGRNYGYT

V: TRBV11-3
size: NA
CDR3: ASSAGTSGEDEQF

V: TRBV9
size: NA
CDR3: ASSVDRVNLPLH

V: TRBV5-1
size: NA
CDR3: ASSLVGVEGLGNTIY

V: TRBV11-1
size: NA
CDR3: ASSLSSINSYNEQF

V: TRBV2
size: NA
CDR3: ASRDGQGFPYEQY

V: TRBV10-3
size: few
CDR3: AISVTTDYYNEQF

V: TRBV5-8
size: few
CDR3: ASSLGRGNYNEQF